Given below is one T cell receptor beta chain in context. Its antigen is not identified. The data belong to a study of T cell responses to AZD1222 COVID-19 vaccine. Whole-study findings and limits: Within unmutated variant regions lay the reported targets of nearly half of spike-specific TCRs.

Generated by immunoSEQ multiplex PCR, the TCRdb table keeps only in-frame clones and is missing some. The sample yields 130,000 to 150,000 clones, 70% to 90% seen once. Trimming pared 3 bases from V and 3 bases from J, leaving 8 bases between. The CDR3 has 14 amino acids. From germline, CDR1 is MDHEN and CDR2 SYDVKM. This receptor was obtained from an adult who received the MenACWY meningococcal vaccine as a control. The source material was peripheral blood, sampled 28 days after the second dose of the MenACWY control vaccine. The rearrangement uses TRBV28 and TRBJ2-2; perhaps TRBD1 as D (6 bases). The CDR3 nucleotides are TGTGCCAGCAGTTTTTACAGGGACACCGGGGAGCTGTTTTTT. It translates to CASSFYRDTGELFF.